This TCR beta chain emerged from a study of T-cell reconstitution after alpha-beta-depleted transplantation in children. CDR3 length: 16 amino acids. Germline V gives CDR1 KGHDR, CDR2 SFDVKD. V dropped 2 bases and J dropped 3 bases, with 13 bases sitting between them. During its preparation, the TCRbeta library received unique molecular identifiers. Via MiXCR, TCRdb re-called the PCR reads, giving one row per CDR3 protein. The repertoire holds hundreds of thousands of distinct CDR3 sequences, with approximately 30% as singletons. The source is a human donor who donated a stem cell graft to a child with aplastic anemia. Sequenced here: PBMCs from the stem cell graft donor, sampled from the stem cell graft. The rearrangement uses TRBV24-1 and TRBJ2-1; possible D gene TRBD2, 6 bases. CDR3 region: CATSDSLGRFYNEQFF. In DNA form, the CDR3 reads TGTGCCACCAGTGATTCCCTCGGGAGATTCTACAATGAGCAGTTCTTC.